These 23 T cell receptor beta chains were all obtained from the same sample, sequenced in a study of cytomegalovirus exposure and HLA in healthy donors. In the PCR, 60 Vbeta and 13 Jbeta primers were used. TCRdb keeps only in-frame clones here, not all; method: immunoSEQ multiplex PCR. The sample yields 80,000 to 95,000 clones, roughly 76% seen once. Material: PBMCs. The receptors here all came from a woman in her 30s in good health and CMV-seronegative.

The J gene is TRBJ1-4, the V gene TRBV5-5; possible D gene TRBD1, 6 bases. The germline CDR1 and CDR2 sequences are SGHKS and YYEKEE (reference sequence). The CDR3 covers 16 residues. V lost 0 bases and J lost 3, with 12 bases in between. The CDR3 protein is CASSLAPGASNEKLFF. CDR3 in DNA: TGTGCCAGCAGCTTGGCCCCAGGGGCCTCTAATGAAAAACTGTTTTTT.

This CDR3 reads CASQPKAVSYNEQFF. CDR3 sequence (DNA): TGTGCCAGTCAACCCAAAGCGGTCTCCTACAATGAGCAGTTCTTC. The V gene is TRBV19, the J gene TRBJ2-1; weak D call: TRBD2 (5 bases). This CDR3 region has 15 residues. Trimming removed 8 bases from V and 0 bases from J, with 14 bases in between. Germline-derived CDR1 and CDR2 are LNHDA and SQIVND (reference sequence).

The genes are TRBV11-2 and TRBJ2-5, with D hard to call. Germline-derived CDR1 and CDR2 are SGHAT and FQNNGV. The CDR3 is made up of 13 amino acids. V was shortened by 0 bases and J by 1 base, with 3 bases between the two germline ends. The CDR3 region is CASSLDSQETQYF. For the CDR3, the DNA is TGTGCCAGCAGCTTAGACAGCCAAGAGACCCAGTACTTC.

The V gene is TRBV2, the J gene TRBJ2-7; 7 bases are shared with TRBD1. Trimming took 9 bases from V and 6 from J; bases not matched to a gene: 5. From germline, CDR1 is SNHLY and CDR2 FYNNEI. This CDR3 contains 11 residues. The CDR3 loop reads CASGAGGEQYF. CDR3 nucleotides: TGTGCCAGTGGGGCAGGGGGCGAGCAGTACTTC.

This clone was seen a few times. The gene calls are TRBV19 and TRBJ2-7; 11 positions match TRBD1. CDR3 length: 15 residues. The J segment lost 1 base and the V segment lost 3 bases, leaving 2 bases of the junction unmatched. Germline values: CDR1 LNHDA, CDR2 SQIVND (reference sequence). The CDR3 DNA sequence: TGTGCCAGTAGTATCGGGACAGGGGGATCCTACGAGCAGTACTTC. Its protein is CASSIGTGGSYEQYF.

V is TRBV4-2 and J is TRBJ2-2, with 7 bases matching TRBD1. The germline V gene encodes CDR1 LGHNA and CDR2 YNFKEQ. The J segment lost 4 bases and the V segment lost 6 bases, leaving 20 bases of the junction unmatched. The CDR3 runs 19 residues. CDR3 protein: CASRQTGSDWSFSTGELFF. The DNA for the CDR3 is TGTGCCAGCAGGCAGACAGGGTCCGATTGGTCGTTTTCCACCGGGGAGCTGTTTTTT.

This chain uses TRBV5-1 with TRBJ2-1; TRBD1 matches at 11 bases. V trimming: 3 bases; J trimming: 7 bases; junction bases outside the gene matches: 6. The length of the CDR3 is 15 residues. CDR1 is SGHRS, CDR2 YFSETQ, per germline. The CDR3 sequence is CASSSGQGALNEQFF. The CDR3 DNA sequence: TGCGCCAGCAGCTCCGGACAGGGGGCCTTAAATGAGCAGTTCTTC.

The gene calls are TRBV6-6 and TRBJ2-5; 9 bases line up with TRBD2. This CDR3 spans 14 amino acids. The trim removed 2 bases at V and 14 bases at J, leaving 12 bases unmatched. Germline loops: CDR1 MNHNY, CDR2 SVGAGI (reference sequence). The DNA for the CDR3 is TGTGCCAGCAGTTACCTTGCCGGGACTAGCCTACTTTACTTC. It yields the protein CASSYLAGTSLLYF.

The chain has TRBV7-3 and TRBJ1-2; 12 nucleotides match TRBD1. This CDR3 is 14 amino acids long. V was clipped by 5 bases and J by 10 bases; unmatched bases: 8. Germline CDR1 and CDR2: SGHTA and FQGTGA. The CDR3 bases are TGTGCCAGCAGCCCCATGGGACAGGGGGCCGACTACACCTTC. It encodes CASSPMGQGADYTF.

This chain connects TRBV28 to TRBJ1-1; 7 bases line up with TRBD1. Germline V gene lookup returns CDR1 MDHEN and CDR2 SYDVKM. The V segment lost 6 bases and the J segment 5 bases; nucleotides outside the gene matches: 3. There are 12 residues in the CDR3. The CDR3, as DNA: TGTGCCAGCAGCAAACAGGGGACTGAAGCTTTCTTT. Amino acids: CASSKQGTEAFF.

Here the CDR3 reads CASSQDRDYEQYF. CDR3 nucleotide sequence: TGCGCCAGCAGCCAAGATAGAGACTACGAGCAGTACTTC. This chain connects TRBV4-3 to TRBJ2-7, with unresolved D. Germline V gene lookup returns CDR1 LGHNA and CDR2 YSLEER. This CDR3 has 13 residues. V lost 0 bases and J 3 bases, leaving 6 bases between the germline ends.

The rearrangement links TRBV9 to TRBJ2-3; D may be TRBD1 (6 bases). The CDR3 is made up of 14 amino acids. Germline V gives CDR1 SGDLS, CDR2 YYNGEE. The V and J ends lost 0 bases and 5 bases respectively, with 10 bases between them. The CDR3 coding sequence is TGTGCCAGCAGCGTAGACAGGGTGGGAGATACGCAGTATTTT. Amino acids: CASSVDRVGDTQYF. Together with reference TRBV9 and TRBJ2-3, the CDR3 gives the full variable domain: DSGVTQTPKHLITATGQRVTLRCSPRSGDLSVYWYQQSLDQGLQFLIQYYNGEERAKGNILERFSAQQFPDLHSELNLSSLELGDSALYFCASSVDRVGDTQYFGPGTRLTVL.

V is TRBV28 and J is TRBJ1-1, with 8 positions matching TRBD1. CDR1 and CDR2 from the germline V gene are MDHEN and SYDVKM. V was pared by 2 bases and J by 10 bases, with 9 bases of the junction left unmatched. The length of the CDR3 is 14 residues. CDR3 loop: CASSLPSGGRVAFF. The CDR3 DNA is TGTGCCAGCAGTTTACCTTCAGGGGGCAGGGTAGCTTTCTTT.

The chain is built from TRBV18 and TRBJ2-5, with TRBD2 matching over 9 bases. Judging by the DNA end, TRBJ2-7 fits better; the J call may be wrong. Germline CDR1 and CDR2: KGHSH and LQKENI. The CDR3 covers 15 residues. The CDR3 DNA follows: TGTGCCAGCTCACCAGGACTAGCGCTCCTCTACGAGCAGTACTTC. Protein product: CASSPGLALLYEQYF.

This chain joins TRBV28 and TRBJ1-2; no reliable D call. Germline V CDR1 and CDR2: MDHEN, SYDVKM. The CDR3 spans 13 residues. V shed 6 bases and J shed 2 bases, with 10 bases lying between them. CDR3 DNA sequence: TGTGCCAGCAGGTCCGGAGGGAACTATGGCTACACCTTC. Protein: CASRSGGNYGYTF.

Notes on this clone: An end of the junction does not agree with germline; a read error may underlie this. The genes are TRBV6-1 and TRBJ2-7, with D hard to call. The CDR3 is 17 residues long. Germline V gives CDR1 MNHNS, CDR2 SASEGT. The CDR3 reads CASSEEPRELTEGERYF. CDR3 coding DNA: TGTGCCAGCAGTGAGGAGCCAAGAGAGTTAACGGAAGGTGAGCGGTACTTC.

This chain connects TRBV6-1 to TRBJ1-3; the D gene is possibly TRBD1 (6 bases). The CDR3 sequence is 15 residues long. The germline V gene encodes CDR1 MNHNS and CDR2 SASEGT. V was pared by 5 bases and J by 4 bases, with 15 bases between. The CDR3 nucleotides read TGTGCCAGCAGTTTCGACAGGTCTAAGGGAAACACCATATATTTT. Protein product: CASSFDRSKGNTIYF.

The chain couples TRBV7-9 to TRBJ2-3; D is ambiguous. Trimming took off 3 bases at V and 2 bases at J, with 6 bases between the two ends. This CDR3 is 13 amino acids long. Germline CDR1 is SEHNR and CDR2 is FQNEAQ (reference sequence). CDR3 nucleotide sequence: TGTGCCAGCAGCTTTTTATCCACAGATACGCAGTATTTT. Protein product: CASSFLSTDTQYF.

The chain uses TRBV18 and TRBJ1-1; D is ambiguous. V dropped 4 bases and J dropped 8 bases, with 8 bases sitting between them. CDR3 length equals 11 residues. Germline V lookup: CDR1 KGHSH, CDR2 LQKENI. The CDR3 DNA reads TGTGCCAGCTCACTAGCCGGAGAAGCTTTCTTT. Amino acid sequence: CASSLAGEAFF.

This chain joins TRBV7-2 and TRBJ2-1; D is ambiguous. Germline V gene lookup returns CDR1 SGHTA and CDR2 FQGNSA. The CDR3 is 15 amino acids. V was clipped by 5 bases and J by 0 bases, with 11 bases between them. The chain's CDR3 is CASSPLVPSYNEQFF. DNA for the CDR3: TGTGCCAGCAGCCCCCTCGTCCCCTCCTACAATGAGCAGTTCTTC.

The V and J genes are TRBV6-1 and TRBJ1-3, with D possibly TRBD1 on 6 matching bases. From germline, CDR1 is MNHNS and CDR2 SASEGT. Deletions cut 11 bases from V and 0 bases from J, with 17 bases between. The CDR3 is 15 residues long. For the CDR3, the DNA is TGTGCCTCCCCTGGGGGGGCCCTCTCTGGAAACACCATATATTTT. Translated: CASPGGALSGNTIYF.

This CDR3 reads CASSLVFRGAGANVLTF. The CDR3 nucleotides read TGCGCCAGCAGCTTGGTTTTTCGGGGTGCTGGGGCCAACGTCCTGACTTTC. The genes are TRBV5-1 and TRBJ2-6; TRBD2 is a possible D gene (5 bases). The germline gives CDR1 SGHRS, CDR2 YFSETQ. The CDR3 contains 17 residues. Trimming shortened V by 0 bases and J by 2 bases, and 12 bases separated the two germline ends. Filled out from reference TRBV5-1 and TRBJ2-6, the complete variable domain reads KAGVTQTPRYLIKTRGQQVTLSCSPISGHRSVSWYQQTPGQGLQFLFEYFSETQRNKGNFPGRFSGRQFSNSRSEMNVSTLELGDSALYLCASSLVFRGAGANVLTFGAGSRLTVL.

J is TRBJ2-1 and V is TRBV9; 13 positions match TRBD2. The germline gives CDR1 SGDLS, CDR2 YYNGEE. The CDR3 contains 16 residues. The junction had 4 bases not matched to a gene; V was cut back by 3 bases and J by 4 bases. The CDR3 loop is CASSGTSGSRYNEQFF. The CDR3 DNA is TGTGCCAGCAGCGGGACTAGCGGGAGTAGATACAATGAGCAGTTCTTC.